This TCR beta chain appears in the sequencing data of a study of blood T cells in healthy people across ages. General study findings and limits: The study could not conclusively compare naive and antigen-experienced cells, given its unsorted PBMCs.

PCR was performed a second time for about 6 to 11 cycles using a sample-barcoded 5' primer and a J-beta primer mix. A single record per CDR3 protein comes from TCRdb applying MiXCR to the 5' RACE reads. Seen here are 1.8 million or so distinct CDR3 sequences, about 39% observed once, and the top ten hold roughly 23%. Healthy Caucasians from Russia aged about 6 to 100 served as donors. Regarding this clonotype: As yet, its antigen is unknown. At one end, the junction sequence differs from germline, possibly due to a read error.

This CDR3 is built from 11 residues. Germline values: CDR1 SGHVS, CDR2 FNYEAQ. This chain uses TRBV7-6 with TRBJ2-5, with no clear D. The sequenced sample consisted of blood. The sequence derives from a human donor in good health. CDR3: CASSNGPSVHF. DNA of the CDR3: TGTGCCAGCAGCAATGGACCGAGTGTGCACTTC.